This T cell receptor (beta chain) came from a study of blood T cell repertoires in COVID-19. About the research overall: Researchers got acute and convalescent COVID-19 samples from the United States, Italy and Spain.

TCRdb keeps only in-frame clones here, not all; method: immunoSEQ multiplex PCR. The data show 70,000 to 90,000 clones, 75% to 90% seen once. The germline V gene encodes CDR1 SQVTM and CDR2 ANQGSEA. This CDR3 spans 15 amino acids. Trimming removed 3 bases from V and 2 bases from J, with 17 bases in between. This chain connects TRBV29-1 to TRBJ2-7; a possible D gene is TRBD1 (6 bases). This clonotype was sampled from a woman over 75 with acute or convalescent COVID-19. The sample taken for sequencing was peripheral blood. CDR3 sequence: CSVEELQGFTYEQYF. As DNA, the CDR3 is TGCAGCGTTGAGGAATTACAGGGATTTACCTACGAGCAGTACTTC.